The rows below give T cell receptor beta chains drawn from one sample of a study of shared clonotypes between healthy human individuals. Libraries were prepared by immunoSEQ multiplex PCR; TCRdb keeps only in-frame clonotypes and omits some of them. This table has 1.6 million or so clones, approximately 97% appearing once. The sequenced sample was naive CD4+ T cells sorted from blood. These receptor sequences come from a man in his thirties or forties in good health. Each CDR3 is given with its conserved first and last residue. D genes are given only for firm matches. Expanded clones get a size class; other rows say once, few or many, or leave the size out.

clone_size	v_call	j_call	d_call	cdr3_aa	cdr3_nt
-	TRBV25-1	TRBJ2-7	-	CASRRGRTYEQYF	TGTGCCAGCAGGAGGGGCAGGACCTACGAGCAGTACTTC
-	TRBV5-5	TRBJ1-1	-	CASSKTGTQYTEAFF	TGTGCCAGCAGCAAGACAGGAACGCAGTACACTGAAGCTTTCTTT
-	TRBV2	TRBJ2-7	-	CASLYLARSYEQYF	TGTGCCAGCTTATATCTAGCCCGCTCCTACGAGCAGTACTTC
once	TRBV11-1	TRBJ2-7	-	CASSLVLANHEQYF	TGTGCCAGCAGCTTAGTCCTTGCCAACCACGAGCAGTACTTC
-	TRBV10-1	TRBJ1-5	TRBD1	CASSTGIGQPQHF	TGCGCCAGCTCGACAGGGATTGGTCAGCCCCAGCATTTT
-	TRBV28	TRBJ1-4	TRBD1	CASSLIQGIATNEKLFF	TGTGCCAGCAGTTTAATACAGGGGATTGCAACTAATGAAAAACTGTTTTTT
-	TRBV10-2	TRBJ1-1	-	CASSGFGTEAFF	TGCGCCAGCAGCGGATTCGGGACTGAAGCTTTCTTT
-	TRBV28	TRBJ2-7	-	CASSFSNRESEQYF	TGTGCCAGCAGCTTCAGTAACAGGGAAAGCGAGCAGTACTTC
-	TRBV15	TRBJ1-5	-	CATSRDMTPSNQPQHF	TGTGCCACCAGCAGAGATATGACCCCCAGCAATCAGCCCCAGCATTTT
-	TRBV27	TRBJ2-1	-	CASSSGPINEQFF	TGTGCCAGCAGTTCTGGTCCCATCAATGAGCAGTTCTTC
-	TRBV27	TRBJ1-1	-	CASSQGLTTYMNTEAFF	TGTGCCAGCAGTCAGGGACTGACCACGTACATGAACACTGAAGCTTTCTTT
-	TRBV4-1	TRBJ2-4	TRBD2	CASSQVLAGGPKNIQYF	TGCGCCAGCAGCCAAGTGTTAGCGGGAGGGCCCAAAAACATTCAGTACTTC
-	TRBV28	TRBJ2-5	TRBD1	CASSLGTAQETQYF	TGTGCCAGCAGTTTGGGGACAGCACAAGAGACCCAGTACTTC
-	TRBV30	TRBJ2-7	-	CAWSVFANGEQYF	TGTGCCTGGAGTGTCTTTGCGAACGGCGAGCAGTACTTC
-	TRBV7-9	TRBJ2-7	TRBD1	CASSLNRQGNEQYF	TGTGCCAGCAGCTTGAACCGACAGGGCAACGAGCAGTACTTC
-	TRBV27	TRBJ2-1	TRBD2	CASKPGLLYNEQFF	TGTGCCAGTAAACCGGGACTACTATACAATGAGCAGTTCTTC
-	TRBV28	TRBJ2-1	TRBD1	CASRRDSFNEQFF	TGTGCCAGCAGGAGGGACAGCTTCAATGAGCAGTTCTTC
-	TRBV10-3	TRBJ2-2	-	CAISLDPDTGELFF	TGTGCCATCAGTCTGGACCCAGACACCGGGGAGCTGTTTTTT
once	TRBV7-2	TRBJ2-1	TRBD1	CASSSRTGQAYNEQFF	TGTGCCAGCAGCTCCCGGACAGGACAGGCCTACAATGAGCAGTTCTTC
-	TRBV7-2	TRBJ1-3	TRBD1	CASSSRQGGTIYF	TGTGCCAGCAGCTCAAGACAGGGTGGGACCATATATTTT
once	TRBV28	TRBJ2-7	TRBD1	CASSPGQLPVYEQYF	TGTGCCAGCAGCCCGGGACAGCTCCCAGTCTACGAGCAGTACTTC
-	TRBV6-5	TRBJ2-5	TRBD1	CASSYFGTGGGETQYF	TGTGCCAGCAGTTATTTCGGGACAGGGGGCGGAGAGACCCAGTACTTC
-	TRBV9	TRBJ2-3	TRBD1	CASSVASGTGFITSTDTQYF	TGTGCCAGCAGCGTAGCCTCCGGGACAGGGTTTATCACTAGCACAGATACGCAGTATTTT
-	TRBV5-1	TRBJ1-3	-	CASSLVGSTGNTIYF	TGCGCCAGCAGCTTGGTTGGTTCTACTGGAAACACCATATATTTT
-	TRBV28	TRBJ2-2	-	CASGLGQVRTGELFF	TGTGCCAGCGGTCTGGGGCAAGTTCGCACCGGGGAGCTGTTTTTT
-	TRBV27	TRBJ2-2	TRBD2	CASSLSPPGPSGRTGELFF	TGTGCCAGCAGTTTATCCCCACCCGGGCCTAGCGGGAGAACCGGGGAGCTGTTTTTT
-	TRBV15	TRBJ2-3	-	CATSSGRISTDTQYF	TGTGCCACCAGCTCCGGGCGGATAAGCACAGATACGCAGTATTTT
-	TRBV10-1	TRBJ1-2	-	CASSDTGSYGYTF	TGCGCCAGCAGTGACACAGGAAGCTATGGCTACACCTTC
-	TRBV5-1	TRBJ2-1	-	CASSPLGAAYNEQFF	TGCGCCAGCAGCCCCCTCGGCGCTGCCTACAATGAGCAGTTCTTC
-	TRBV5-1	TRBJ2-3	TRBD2	CASSFDPAGIPDTQYF	TGCGCCAGCAGCTTTGATCCAGCGGGGATCCCAGATACGCAGTATTTT
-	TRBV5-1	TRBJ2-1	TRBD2	CASSFRSGRVNSYNEQFF	TGCGCCAGCAGCTTCCGTAGCGGGAGGGTTAATTCCTACAATGAGCAGTTCTTC
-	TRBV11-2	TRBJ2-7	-	CASSLVAASYEQYF	TGTGCCAGCAGCTTAGTTGCGGCCTCCTACGAGCAGTACTTC
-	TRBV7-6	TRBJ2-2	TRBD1	CATGQGVTGELFF	TGTGCCACCGGACAGGGGGTCACCGGGGAGCTGTTTTTT
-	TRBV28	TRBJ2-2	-	CASSLKAIAFPRTGELFF	TGTGCCAGCAGTTTAAAGGCGATAGCGTTTCCACGTACCGGGGAGCTGTTTTTT
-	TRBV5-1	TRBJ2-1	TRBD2	CASSREAGVNNEQFF	TGCGCCAGCAGCCGGGAAGCGGGAGTGAACAATGAGCAGTTCTTC
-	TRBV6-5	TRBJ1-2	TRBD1	CASRKTGEKYGYTF	TGTGCCAGCAGGAAGACAGGGGAGAAGTATGGCTACACCTTC
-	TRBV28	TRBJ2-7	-	CASSRGKTSLTYEQYF	TGTGCCAGCAGCCGGGGCAAGACATCATTAACTTACGAGCAGTACTTC
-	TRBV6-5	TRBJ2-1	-	CATRTYNEQFF	TGTGCCACCAGAACCTACAATGAGCAGTTCTTC
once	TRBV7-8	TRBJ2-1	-	CASSLGSDYNEQFF	TGTGCCAGCAGCTTAGGCTCGGACTACAATGAGCAGTTCTTC
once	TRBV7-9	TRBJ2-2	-	CASSPKGVRTGELFF	TGTGCCAGCAGCCCTAAGGGAGTACGTACCGGGGAGCTGTTTTTT
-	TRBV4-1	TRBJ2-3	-	CASSPSMSQGILFTDTQYF	TGCGCCAGCAGCCCAAGTATGAGCCAGGGTATATTGTTTACAGATACGCAGTATTTT
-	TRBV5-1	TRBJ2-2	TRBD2	CASSLGGLAHNTGELFF	TGCGCCAGCAGCTTGGGCGGACTAGCCCACAACACCGGGGAGCTGTTTTTT
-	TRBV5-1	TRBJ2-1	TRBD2	CASSLEVSGRGRNEQFF	TGCGCCAGCAGCTTGGAGGTTAGCGGGAGAGGTCGCAATGAGCAGTTCTTC
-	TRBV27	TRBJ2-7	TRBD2	CASSLLAAEYEQYF	TGTGCCAGCAGTTTACTAGCGGCAGAATACGAGCAGTACTTC